These 23 T cell receptor beta chains originate from one sample sequenced in a study of cytomegalovirus exposure and HLA in healthy donors. PCR amplification relied on 60 Vbeta primers (plus 13 Jbeta primers). The table came from immunoSEQ multiplex PCR; TCRdb's copy has only in-frame clones and leaves some out. In all, the sample yields under 200,000 clones. Sample: PBMCs. The receptors derive from a man in his thirties or forties in good health and CMV-seronegative.

The chain carries TRBV29-1 and TRBJ1-5; TRBD1 matches at 11 bases. This CDR3 spans 17 amino acids. V was pared by 2 bases and J by 2 bases, with 8 bases of the junction left unmatched. Germline assignment: CDR1 SQVTM and CDR2 ANQGSEA. The CDR3 protein is CSVETGTGGAGNQPQHF. For the CDR3, the DNA is TGCAGCGTTGAAACCGGGACAGGGGGAGCGGGCAATCAGCCCCAGCATTTT. The full variable domain, in which reference TRBV29-1 and TRBJ1-5 provide the parts outside the CDR3, is SAVISQKPSRDICQRGTSLTIQCQVDSQVTMMFWYRQQPGQSLTLIATANQGSEATYESGFVIDKFPISRPNLTFSTLTVSNMSPEDSSIYLCSVETGTGGAGNQPQHFGDGTRLSIL.

The chain joins TRBV2 to TRBJ2-4, with 8 nucleotides matching TRBD2. Germline values: CDR1 SNHLY, CDR2 FYNNEI. This CDR3 comprises 12 residues. V shed 3 bases, J shed 9 bases, and the junction held 1 base outside the gene matches. The CDR3: CASSERGVIQYF. CDR3 DNA: TGTGCCAGCAGTGAGCGGGGGGTCATTCAGTACTTC.

Comments on this clone: The same CDR3 can be traced to other DNA sequences in this sample. The CDR3 loop is CASSYSTGGYGYTF. The CDR3 DNA reads as TGTGCCAGCAGTTACTCGACAGGTGGCTATGGCTACACCTTC. The chain recombines TRBV6-5 with TRBJ1-2; D possibly corresponds to TRBD1 (6 bases). With 0 bases removed from V and 4 bases from J, the gap between germline ends came to 9 bases. The CDR3 spans 14 residues. Germline CDR1 is MNHEY and CDR2 is SVGAGI.

The rearrangement joins TRBV7-9 to TRBJ2-7; D might be TRBD1 (6 bases). There are 15 residues in the CDR3. Trimming took off 1 base at V and 2 bases at J, with 12 bases between the two ends. The V gene's germline CDR1 is SEHNR and CDR2 FQNEAQ (reference sequence). In DNA form, the CDR3 reads TGTGCCAGCAGCTTAGGGGGCAGGACAGCCTACGAGCAGTACTTC. Amino acid sequence: CASSLGGRTAYEQYF. Full variable domain (outside the CDR3, taken from reference TRBV7-9 and TRBJ2-7): DTGVSQNPRHKITKRGQNVTFRCDPISEHNRLYWYRQTLGQGPEFLTYFQNEAQLEKSRLLSDRFSAERPKGSFSTLEIQRTEQGDSAMYLCASSLGGRTAYEQYFGPGTRLTVT.

CDR3 nucleotide sequence: TGTGCCAGCACCCCGACAGGCCAAGTGGGTCAGCCCCAGCATTTT. Protein: CASTPTGQVGQPQHF. The chain carries TRBV6-5 and TRBJ1-5; possible D gene TRBD1, 6 bases. V lost 7 bases and J 6 bases, leaving 19 bases between the germline ends. The CDR3 contains 15 residues. CDR1 MNHEY and CDR2 SVGAGI come from the germline V gene.

This sequence joins TRBV14 and TRBJ1-4; 8 positions match TRBD1. Germline CDR1 and CDR2: SGHDN and FVKESK. This CDR3 region has 14 residues. The V and J ends lost 6 bases and 8 bases, in that order; junction bases with no gene match: 8. The CDR3 DNA reads as TGTGCCAGCAGGAGGACAGGGATGGGGGAAAAACTGTTTTTT. Protein sequence: CASRRTGMGEKLFF.

This chain uses TRBV6-1 with TRBJ1-1; maybe TRBD1 (5 bases). The length of the CDR3 is 15 residues. The germline V gene has CDR1 MNHNS and CDR2 SASEGT. V was clipped by 6 bases and J by 4 bases, with 18 bases between them. The CDR3 is CASSPPGARGTEAFF. The CDR3 coding sequence is TGTGCCAGCAGCCCACCCGGGGCGCGGGGCACTGAAGCTTTCTTT.

This chain uses TRBV18 with TRBJ1-5, with D perhaps matching TRBD1 (5 bases). The CDR3 length is 15 residues. V lost 3 bases, J lost 4 bases, and 13 bases lay in between. The germline CDR1 and CDR2 sequences are KGHSH and LQKENI. The CDR3 loop is CASSPLSGLNQPQHF. The CDR3 DNA follows: TGTGCCAGCTCACCCTTATCGGGACTAAATCAGCCCCAGCATTTT.

The chain is built from TRBV10-3 and TRBJ2-5; maybe TRBD2 (5 bases). V lost 7 bases and J lost 2, with 14 bases in between. The CDR3 has 14 residues. Germline loops: CDR1 ENHRY, CDR2 SYGVKD. CDR3 DNA sequence: TGTGCCATCACCGAGGAGGAGGTTCAAGAGACCCAGTACTTC. Its protein is CAITEEEVQETQYF.

The chain has TRBV29-1 and TRBJ1-4; 7 bases align to TRBD1. V lost 6 bases, J lost 4 bases, and 11 bases stayed unmatched. This CDR3 region has 15 residues. CDR1 is SQVTM and CDR2 is ANQGSEA in the germline V gene. The DNA of the CDR3 is TGCAGCGTCGGGATACAGGGGAAGATTAATGAAAAACTGTTTTTT. This translates into CSVGIQGKINEKLFF.

The J gene is TRBJ1-4, the V gene TRBV9; TRBD1 matches 9 bases. The V gene end was trimmed by 0 bases and the J gene end by 6 bases; junction bases not matched to a gene: 3. This CDR3 comprises 15 residues. Looked up from germline, CDR1 is SGDLS and CDR2 is YYNGEE. The CDR3 DNA reads as TGTGCCAGCAGCGTAGGTTGGACAGGGGATGAAAAACTGTTTTTT. Residues: CASSVGWTGDEKLFF.

The chain is built from TRBV5-1 and TRBJ2-7; 8 bases map to TRBD2. The V and J ends lost 4 bases and 4 bases, in that order; junction bases with no gene match: 7. This CDR3 is built from 14 residues. Germline V gene lookup returns CDR1 SGHRS and CDR2 YFSETQ. The DNA for the CDR3 is TGCGCCAGCAGCCCGACTAGCGAACAATACGAGCAGTACTTC. Amino acids: CASSPTSEQYEQYF.

V is TRBV7-8 and J is TRBJ1-1, with D maybe TRBD1 (5 bases). Germline values: CDR1 SGHVS, CDR2 FQNEAQ. Between the trimmed V and J ends, which lost 5 bases and 11 bases, there was a span of 21 bases. The CDR3 has 14 amino acids. CDR3: CASSQLTSTASAFF. In DNA, the CDR3 is TGTGCCAGCAGCCAACTCACTTCGACAGCTTCGGCTTTCTTT.

The J gene is TRBJ2-1, the V gene TRBV7-9; TRBD2 aligns across 8 bases. Germline V gene sequence: CDR1 SEHNR, CDR2 FQNEAQ (reference sequence). J was trimmed by 6 bases and V by 5 bases; bases with no gene match: 9. The CDR3 length is 15 residues. In DNA, the CDR3 is TGTGCCAGCAGCCCCAGCGGGAGAAGTCGCAATGAGCAGTTCTTC. It yields the protein CASSPSGRSRNEQFF. Using reference TRBV7-9 and TRBJ2-1 for the parts outside the CDR3, the full variable domain is DTGVSQNPRHKITKRGQNVTFRCDPISEHNRLYWYRQTLGQGPEFLTYFQNEAQLEKSRLLSDRFSAERPKGSFSTLEIQRTEQGDSAMYLCASSPSGRSRNEQFFGPGTRLTVL.

This chain uses TRBV9 with TRBJ2-1, with D perhaps TRBD2 (5 bases). V gave up 4 bases and J gave up 4 bases, with 12 bases separating them. The CDR3 length is 14 residues. Germline CDR1 is SGDLS and CDR2 is YYNGEE. DNA for the CDR3: TGTGCCAGCAGCACAACCGAGGGTTACAATGAGCAGTTCTTC. Protein: CASSTTEGYNEQFF.

The J gene is TRBJ2-6, the V gene TRBV30; a possible D gene is TRBD1 (5 bases). Germline CDR1 and CDR2: GTSNPN and SVGIG (reference sequence). The V end lost 4 bases, the J end lost 1 base, and 11 bases lay between the germline ends. This CDR3 comprises 15 residues. The CDR3 loop reads CAWTPGYSGANVLTF. DNA for the CDR3: TGTGCCTGGACCCCAGGGTATTCTGGGGCCAACGTCCTGACTTTC.

Here the CDR3 DNA reads TGTGCCAGCAGCTCCTTAGCGGGGGGCTACAATGAGCAGTTCTTC. Translation: CASSSLAGGYNEQFF. The chain uses TRBV11-2 and TRBJ2-1; 10 nucleotides match TRBD2. Germline V gives CDR1 SGHAT, CDR2 FQNNGV. The CDR3 totals 15 residues. Trimming cost V 4 bases and J 3 bases; bases outside gene matches: 3.

The rearrangement links TRBV2 to TRBJ2-1; 8 bases match TRBD1. CDR1 and CDR2 from the germline V gene are SNHLY and FYNNEI. V lost 9 bases, J lost 11 bases, and 6 bases stayed unmatched. This CDR3 spans 11 amino acids. The CDR3: CASRDRGQQFF. CDR3 bases: TGTGCCAGTAGAGACAGGGGCCAGCAGTTCTTC.

The CDR3, as DNA: TGTGCCAGCAGCATCGCAGGAATTAACACTGAAGCTTTCTTT. Its protein product is CASSIAGINTEAFF. V gene TRBV5-8 combines with J gene TRBJ1-1; D is ambiguous. Germline V CDR1 and CDR2: SGHTS, YDEGEE. The CDR3 loop spans 14 amino acids. The V end was cut by 4 bases, the J end by 2 bases, with 12 bases between.

This chain links TRBV5-4 with TRBJ2-5; 7 positions agree with TRBD2. The J segment lost 5 bases and the V segment lost 6 bases, leaving 7 bases of the junction unmatched. Germline CDR1 and CDR2: SGHNT and YYREEE (reference sequence). CDR3 size: 13 residues. The CDR3: CASNERDRETQYF. CDR3 coding DNA: TGTGCCAGCAACGAGCGGGATCGGGAGACCCAGTACTTC.

The rearrangement links TRBV7-2 to TRBJ1-3; D gene ambiguous. The CDR3 covers 15 residues. The germline gives CDR1 SGHTA, CDR2 FQGNSA. Trimming took off 5 bases at V and 1 base at J, with 12 bases between the two ends. CDR3 amino acids: CASSESFRSGNTIYF. CDR3 in DNA: TGTGCCAGCAGCGAAAGTTTTCGGTCTGGAAACACCATATATTTT.

The chain has TRBV7-3 and TRBJ1-1; D is possibly TRBD1 (5 bases). Germline CDR1 SGHTA, CDR2 FQGTGA. Trimming left V 0 bases short and J 4 bases short, with 12 bases between. This CDR3 comprises 15 residues. This chain's CDR3 is CASSLTSGSSTEAFF. The CDR3 nucleotides are TGTGCCAGCAGCTTAACCTCAGGGTCGAGCACTGAAGCTTTCTTT.

The chain combines TRBV10-3 with TRBJ1-5; TRBD1 matches 9 bases. J gave up 7 bases and V 4 bases, and 8 bases lay outside the gene matches. From germline, CDR1 is ENHRY and CDR2 SYGVKD. This CDR3 comprises 15 residues. The CDR3 sequence is CAISGNRGRSQPQHF. The CDR3 DNA follows: TGTGCCATCAGTGGGAACAGGGGGCGAAGCCAGCCCCAGCATTTT.